A selection of T cell receptor beta chains follows, all from one sample in a study of shared clonotypes between healthy human individuals. Generated by immunoSEQ multiplex PCR, the TCRdb table keeps only in-frame clones and is missing some. The table shows about 2.1 million clones, with 90% to 95% occurring only once. Sequencing was done on a sample of naive CD8+ T cells from PBMCs. The source of these receptors is a man aged 18 to 35 in good health. Some clones in this sample may be carry-over from other donors' samples. Both conserved end residues are part of each CDR3. Fields, in order: clone size, D gene, J gene, V gene, CDR3 protein, CDR3 DNA. A D gene is named only where the DNA matches it firmly. Clone size is not always given. Where it is, it says once, few, many or a class for expanded clones.

clone_size: NA; d_call: NA; j_call: TRBJ1-5; v_call: TRBV19; cdr3_aa: CASSIDPKTPQHF; cdr3_nt: TGTGCCAGTAGTATTGACCCGAAAACGCCCCAGCATTTT
clone_size: NA; d_call: TRBD1; j_call: TRBJ1-4; v_call: TRBV2; cdr3_aa: CASRATGATNEKLFF; cdr3_nt: TGTGCCAGCAGGGCTACAGGGGCAACTAATGAAAAACTGTTTTTT
clone_size: NA; d_call: NA; j_call: TRBJ2-6; v_call: TRBV27; cdr3_aa: CASSLVRITPSGANVLTF; cdr3_nt: TGTGCCAGCAGTTTAGTCAGGATAACTCCCTCTGGGGCCAACGTCCTGACTTTC
clone_size: NA; d_call: NA; j_call: TRBJ2-7; v_call: TRBV7-9; cdr3_aa: CASSLGTPEQYF; cdr3_nt: TGTGCCAGCAGCTTAGGGACGCCCGAGCAGTACTTC
clone_size: NA; d_call: NA; j_call: TRBJ2-3; v_call: TRBV30; cdr3_aa: CAQDGQPQGTDTQYF; cdr3_nt: TGTGCCCAAGACGGCCAGCCTCAAGGAACAGATACGCAGTATTTT
clone_size: NA; d_call: NA; j_call: TRBJ2-7; v_call: TRBV4-1; cdr3_aa: CASSQASGVYEQYF; cdr3_nt: TGCGCCAGCAGCCAAGCGTCAGGGGTCTACGAGCAGTACTTC
clone_size: NA; d_call: TRBD2; j_call: TRBJ2-1; v_call: TRBV10-2; cdr3_aa: CASSERLAGGRSYNEQFF; cdr3_nt: TGCGCCAGCAGTGAGCGGCTAGCGGGAGGGCGTTCCTACAATGAGCAGTTCTTC
clone_size: NA; d_call: TRBD2; j_call: TRBJ2-7; v_call: TRBV7-7; cdr3_aa: CASSEGLAGNYEQYF; cdr3_nt: TGTGCCAGCAGCGAGGGACTAGCGGGAAACTACGAGCAGTACTTC
clone_size: NA; d_call: TRBD1; j_call: TRBJ1-1; v_call: TRBV5-5; cdr3_aa: CASSPDREPEAFF; cdr3_nt: TGTGCCAGCAGCCCGGACAGGGAACCTGAAGCTTTCTTT
clone_size: NA; d_call: TRBD2; j_call: TRBJ2-2; v_call: TRBV6-5; cdr3_aa: CASSYRGRAGELFF; cdr3_nt: TGTGCCAGCAGTTATCGCGGGAGGGCCGGGGAGCTGTTTTTT
clone_size: NA; d_call: NA; j_call: TRBJ2-1; v_call: TRBV29-1; cdr3_aa: CSVEEGYNEQFF; cdr3_nt: TGCAGCGTTGAAGAGGGGTACAATGAGCAGTTCTTC
clone_size: NA; d_call: NA; j_call: TRBJ2-1; v_call: TRBV19; cdr3_aa: CASSIPGTLSGDEQFF; cdr3_nt: TGTGCCAGTAGTATTCCCGGGACCTTAAGCGGCGATGAGCAGTTCTTC
clone_size: NA; d_call: NA; j_call: TRBJ1-2; v_call: TRBV2; cdr3_aa: CASSDPSQGSSYGYTF; cdr3_nt: TGTGCCAGCAGTGACCCAAGCCAGGGGTCAAGCTATGGCTACACCTTC
clone_size: NA; d_call: TRBD2; j_call: TRBJ2-2; v_call: TRBV18; cdr3_aa: CASSSPGLRNTGELFF; cdr3_nt: TGTGCCAGCTCATCACCGGGACTAAGGAACACCGGGGAGCTGTTTTTT
clone_size: few; d_call: NA; j_call: TRBJ1-2; v_call: TRBV7-3; cdr3_aa: CASSLDAGGFSGYTF; cdr3_nt: TGTGCCAGCAGCTTAGATGCCGGAGGGTTCTCTGGCTACACCTTC
clone_size: NA; d_call: NA; j_call: TRBJ2-7; v_call: TRBV4-1; cdr3_aa: CASSQKWGAEQYF; cdr3_nt: TGCGCCAGCAGCCAAAAGTGGGGGGCTGAGCAGTACTTC
clone_size: NA; d_call: TRBD1; j_call: TRBJ2-5; v_call: TRBV5-6; cdr3_aa: CASSLGQGVQETQYF; cdr3_nt: TGTGCCAGCAGCTTGGGGCAGGGGGTACAAGAGACCCAGTACTTC
clone_size: NA; d_call: NA; j_call: TRBJ2-2; v_call: TRBV7-9; cdr3_aa: CASSLIIGRNTGELFF; cdr3_nt: TGTGCCAGCAGCTTAATCATCGGCAGAAACACCGGGGAGCTGTTTTTT
clone_size: NA; d_call: TRBD2; j_call: TRBJ2-7; v_call: TRBV4-1; cdr3_aa: CASSQPTSGSFSYEQYF; cdr3_nt: TGCGCCAGCAGCCAACCCACTAGCGGGAGCTTCTCCTACGAGCAGTACTTC
clone_size: NA; d_call: NA; j_call: TRBJ2-2; v_call: TRBV7-8; cdr3_aa: CASSGRTGELFF; cdr3_nt: TGTGCCAGCAGCGGACGCACCGGGGAGCTGTTTTTT
clone_size: NA; d_call: NA; j_call: TRBJ2-1; v_call: TRBV6-5; cdr3_aa: CASSYGVGRAYEQFF; cdr3_nt: TGTGCCAGCAGTTATGGAGTGGGTCGGGCCTATGAGCAGTTCTTC
clone_size: NA; d_call: NA; j_call: TRBJ1-1; v_call: TRBV5-1; cdr3_aa: CASSLRGANTEAFF; cdr3_nt: TGCGCCAGCAGCTTGCGAGGGGCGAACACTGAAGCTTTCTTT
clone_size: NA; d_call: NA; j_call: TRBJ2-7; v_call: TRBV7-9; cdr3_aa: CASSRTPTGPYEQYF; cdr3_nt: TGTGCCAGCAGCCGCACGCCCACAGGACCCTACGAGCAGTACTTC
clone_size: NA; d_call: TRBD1; j_call: TRBJ2-5; v_call: TRBV5-1; cdr3_aa: CASSFGTAQETQYF; cdr3_nt: TGCGCCAGCAGCTTCGGGACAGCACAAGAGACCCAGTACTTC
clone_size: NA; d_call: NA; j_call: TRBJ1-3; v_call: TRBV5-1; cdr3_aa: CASSLPEGDFSGNTIYF; cdr3_nt: TGCGCCAGCAGCTTACCCGAGGGGGACTTCTCTGGAAACACCATATATTTT
clone_size: NA; d_call: NA; j_call: TRBJ2-7; v_call: TRBV7-8; cdr3_aa: CASSPARTEQYF; cdr3_nt: TGTGCCAGCAGCCCGGCTAGAACCGAGCAGTACTTC
clone_size: NA; d_call: NA; j_call: TRBJ2-7; v_call: TRBV21-1; cdr3_aa: CASSMGSPYEQYF; cdr3_nt: TGTGCCAGCAGCATGGGCTCCCCTTACGAGCAGTACTTC
clone_size: NA; d_call: NA; j_call: TRBJ2-7; v_call: TRBV7-8; cdr3_aa: CASSPRGLSYEQYF; cdr3_nt: TGTGCCAGCAGCCCACGGGGACTTTCCTACGAGCAGTACTTC